This entry describes one T cell receptor beta chain. This sample was taken from a study of TIL therapy for anti-PD-1-resistant metastatic lung cancer. Sequencing used immunoSEQ v3. Data came from immunoSEQ multiplex PCR; TCRdb stores just in-frame clones and leaves some out. The sample yields about 15,000 clones, about 82% seen once. Indicated time point: pre-treatment sample, taken before nivolumab and TIL therapy. Trimming removed 3 bases at V and 1 base at J, with 13 bases between. The CDR3 runs to 16 residues. Germline CDR1 and CDR2: SGHRS and YFSETQ. The gene calls are TRBV5-1 and TRBJ2-2; D possibly matches TRBD1 or TRBD2 (5 bases each). The TCR originated in a person between 25 and 80 years old with non-small cell lung cancer. Sequenced here: blood, sampled at baseline. CDR3 DNA: TGCGCCAGCAGCTCGCCCGGGACGGAGAACACCGGGGAGCTGTTTTTT. Protein sequence: CASSSPGTENTGELFF. Complete variable domain (other parts from reference TRBV5-1 and TRBJ2-2): KAGVTQTPRYLIKTRGQQVTLSCSPISGHRSVSWYQQTPGQGLQFLFEYFSETQRNKGNFPGRFSGRQFSNSRSEMNVSTLELGDSALYLCASSSPGTENTGELFFGEGSRLTVL.